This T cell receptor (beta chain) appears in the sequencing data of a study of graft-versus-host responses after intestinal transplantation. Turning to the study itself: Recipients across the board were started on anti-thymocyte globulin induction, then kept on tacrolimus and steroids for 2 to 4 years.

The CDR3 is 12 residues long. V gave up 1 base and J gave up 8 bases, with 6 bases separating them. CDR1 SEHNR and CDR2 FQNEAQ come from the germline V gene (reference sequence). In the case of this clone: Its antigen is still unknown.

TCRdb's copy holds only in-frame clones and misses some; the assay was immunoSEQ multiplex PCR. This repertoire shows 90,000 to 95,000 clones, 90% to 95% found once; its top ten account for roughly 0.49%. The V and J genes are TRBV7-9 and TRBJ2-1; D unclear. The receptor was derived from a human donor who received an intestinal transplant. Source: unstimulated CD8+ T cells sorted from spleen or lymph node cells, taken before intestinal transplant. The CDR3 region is CASSLVADEQFF. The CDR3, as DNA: TGTGCCAGCAGCTTAGTAGCAGATGAGCAGTTCTTC.